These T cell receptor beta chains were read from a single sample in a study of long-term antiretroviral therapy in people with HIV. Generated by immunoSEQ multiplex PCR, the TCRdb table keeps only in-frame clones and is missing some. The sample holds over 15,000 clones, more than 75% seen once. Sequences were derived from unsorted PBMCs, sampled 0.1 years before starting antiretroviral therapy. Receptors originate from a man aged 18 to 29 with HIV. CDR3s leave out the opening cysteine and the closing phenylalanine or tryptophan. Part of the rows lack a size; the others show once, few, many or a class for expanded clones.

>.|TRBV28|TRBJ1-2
ASSRPPDYGYT
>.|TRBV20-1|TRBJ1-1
IARVIQEAF
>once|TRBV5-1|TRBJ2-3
ASSLEFGDTQY
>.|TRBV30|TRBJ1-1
AWSVLTGSNTEAF
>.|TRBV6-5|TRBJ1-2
ASRTDFYGYT
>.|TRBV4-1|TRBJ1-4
ASSQDLYMGQGEWGNEKLF
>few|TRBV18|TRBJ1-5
ASSTGNSNQPQH
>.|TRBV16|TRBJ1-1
ASSQSPGNTEAF
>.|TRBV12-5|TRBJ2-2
ASGLDRGLPGELF
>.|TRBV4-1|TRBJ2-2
ASSPLERASHTGELF
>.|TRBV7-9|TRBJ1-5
ASSFGNSNQPQH
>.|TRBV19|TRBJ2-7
ASSIETGTSGKAYEQY
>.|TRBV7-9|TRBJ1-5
ASSLGPPLEPQH
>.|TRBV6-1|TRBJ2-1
ASSFGTGLVEQF
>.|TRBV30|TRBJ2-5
AWRPRAGETQY
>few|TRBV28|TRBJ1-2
ASSIRGGGNYGYT
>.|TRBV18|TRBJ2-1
ASSPPGQGSGYNEQF
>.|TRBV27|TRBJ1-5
ASSPEGQPQH
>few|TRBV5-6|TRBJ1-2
ASSFKDKPYGYT
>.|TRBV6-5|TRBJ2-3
ASILTSGADTQY
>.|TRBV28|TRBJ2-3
ASSLIYAGGEPDTQY
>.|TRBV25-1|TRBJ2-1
ASSDPSSYNEQF
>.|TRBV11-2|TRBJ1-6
ASSLEPGFRSPLH
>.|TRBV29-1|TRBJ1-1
SVLRGKTEAF